This T cell receptor beta chain was identified during a study of tumor and adjacent non-tumor tissue in lung cancer. Three rounds of nested PCR, following a modified ARM-PCR protocol, produced the TCRbeta library. TCRdb recomputed calls from the multiplex PCR reads with MiXCR, one row per CDR3 protein. The sample yields around 75,000 distinct CDR3 sequences, nearly 70% seen once. Notes on this clonotype: A read error may explain this, as a much larger clone is one base away.

This CDR3 comprises 15 residues. Between the trimmed V and J ends, which lost 6 bases and 7 bases, there was a span of 22 bases. RNA was extracted from bulk tissue without any cell sorting. This non-tumor lung sample came from over 3 cm beyond the tumor edge. This TCR derives from a woman aged 45-65 years with non-small cell lung cancer. The sequenced sample was distant non-tumor lung tissue. The V gene is TRBV12-3 or TRBV12-4, the J gene TRBJ2-7, with D maybe TRBD1 (5 bases). CDR3 coding DNA: TGTGCCAGCAGGTGGGGCAGTGAGACATCTTCGGAGCAGTACTTC. Translating gives CASRWGSETSSEQYF.